The clone carrying this T cell receptor (beta chain) was seen only a few times. Its matching antigen is unknown. This specimen belongs to a study of human T cells and chemical hapten exposure. Findings and limits, study-wide: Versus controls, significantly more large CDR3 similarity clusters arose from expanded TCRs. In the PT1 data, expanded TCR counts showed a positive correlation with patch test score.

Described time point: patch test 2, 6 weeks after DPC sensitization. Treatment given: therapeutic diphenylcyclopropenone sensitization with weekly scalp DPC. Each cDNA molecule in the library carried unique molecular identifiers. A single record per CDR3 protein comes from TCRdb applying MiXCR to the RACE reads. The table shows 85,000 or so distinct CDR3 sequences, with 9.5% to 13% occurring only once. Germline values: CDR1 SEHNR, CDR2 FQNEAQ (reference sequence). The CDR3 totals 14 residues. Deletions cut 6 bases from V and 1 base from J, with 12 bases between. This receptor was obtained from a man in his late teens or twenties with alopecia areata. Some clones in this sample may be carry-over from other donors' samples. The sample was whole blood, taken in connection with sensitization to the hapten diphenylcyclopropenone (DPC). The chain joins TRBV7-9 to TRBJ1-2; D may be TRBD1 (6 bases). The CDR3 protein is CASSRGQNNYGYTF. CDR3 bases: TGTGCCAGCAGTAGAGGACAGAATAACTATGGCTACACCTTC.